This T cell receptor beta chain was recorded in a study of low-dose radiotherapy and immunotherapy resistance in tumors. Study summary: A dose of 0.5 Gy per fraction was delivered to Cohort 1 every 2 weeks, for a total of 6.5 Gy. Daily intake of oral aspirin 300 mg by patients lasted four cycles and began on cycle 1 day 1.

First-strand cDNA used TRAV- and TRBV-specific primers, covering alpha and beta chains. Using a constant-region primer together with a V-primer adapter, TCRs were subjected to around 22 PCR cycles of amplification. mRNA, once isolated, was amplified by in vitro transcription. A single record per CDR3 protein comes from TCRdb applying MiXCR to the reads. Of 75,000 to 95,000 distinct CDR3 sequences listed, more than 7.5% are singletons. Time point: before trial treatment. Germline CDR1 reads LGHNA; CDR2 reads YSLEER. V lost 2 bases and J 6 bases, leaving 10 bases between the germline ends. This CDR3 spans 14 amino acids. At least ten counts were recorded for this clonotype.

The input for sequencing was PBMCs, taken before treatment. J is TRBJ2-2 and V is TRBV4-3; TRBD1 is a possible D gene (6 bases). This sequence was found in a male donor with prostate cancer. The CDR3 sequence is CASSQTHRAGELFF. DNA for the CDR3: TGCGCCAGCAGCCAAACCCACAGGGCCGGGGAGCTGTTTTTT.